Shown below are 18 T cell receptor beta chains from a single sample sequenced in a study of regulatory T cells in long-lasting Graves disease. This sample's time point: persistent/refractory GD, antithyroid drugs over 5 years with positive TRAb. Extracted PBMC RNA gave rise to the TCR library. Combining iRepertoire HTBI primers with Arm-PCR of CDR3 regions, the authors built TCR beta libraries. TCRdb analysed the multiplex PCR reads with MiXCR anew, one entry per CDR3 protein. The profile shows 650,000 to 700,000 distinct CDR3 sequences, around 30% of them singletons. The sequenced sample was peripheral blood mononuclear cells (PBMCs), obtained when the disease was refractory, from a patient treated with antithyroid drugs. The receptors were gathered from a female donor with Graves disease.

CDR3 nucleotide sequence: TGTGCCATCAGGGTCCCCTCTGGAAACACCATATATTTT. Its protein is CAIRVPSGNTIYF. The chain combines TRBV6-1 with TRBJ1-3, with a possible D match to TRBD1 (5 bases). The CDR3 extends over 13 amino acids. Germline lookup yields CDR1 MNHNS and CDR2 SASEGT. V was pared by 10 bases and J by 0 bases, with 10 bases between.

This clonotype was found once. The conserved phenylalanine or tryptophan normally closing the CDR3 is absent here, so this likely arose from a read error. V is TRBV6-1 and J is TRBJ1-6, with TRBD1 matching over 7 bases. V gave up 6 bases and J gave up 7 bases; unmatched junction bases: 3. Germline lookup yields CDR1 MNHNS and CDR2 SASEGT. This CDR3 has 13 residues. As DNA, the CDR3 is TGTGCCAGCAGGGGCAGGGGGAATTCACCCCTCCACTCT. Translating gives CASRGRGNSPLHS.

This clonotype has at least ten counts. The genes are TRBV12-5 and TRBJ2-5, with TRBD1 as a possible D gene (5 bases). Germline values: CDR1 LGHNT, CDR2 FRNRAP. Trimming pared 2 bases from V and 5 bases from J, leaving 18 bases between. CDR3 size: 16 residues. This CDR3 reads CASGLPFLGREETQYF. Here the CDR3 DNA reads TGTGCTAGTGGTTTGCCATTCCTGGGGCGAGAGGAGACCCAGTACTTC.

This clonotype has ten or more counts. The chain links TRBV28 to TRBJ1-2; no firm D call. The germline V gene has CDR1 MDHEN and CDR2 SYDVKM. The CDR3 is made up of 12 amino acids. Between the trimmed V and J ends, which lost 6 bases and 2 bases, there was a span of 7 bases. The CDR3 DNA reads TGTGCCAGCAGCCCCCAAAACTATGGCTACACCTTC. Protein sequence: CASSPQNYGYTF.

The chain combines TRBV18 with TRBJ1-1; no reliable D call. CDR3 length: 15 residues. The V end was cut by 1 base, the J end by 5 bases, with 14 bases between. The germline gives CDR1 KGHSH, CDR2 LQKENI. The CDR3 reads CASSPQGTRYTEAFF. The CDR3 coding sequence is TGTGCCAGCTCACCACAGGGCACCCGATATACTGAAGCTTTCTTT.

Here the CDR3 reads CASSLEVSGSYEQYF. The CDR3 bases are TGCGCCAGCAGCTTGGAAGTTAGCGGCTCCTACGAGCAGTACTTC. V gene TRBV5-1 combines with J gene TRBJ2-7; D might be TRBD2 (6 bases). Germline loops: CDR1 SGHRS, CDR2 YFSETQ. This CDR3 region has 15 residues. With 0 bases removed from V and 0 bases from J, the gap between germline ends came to 10 bases.

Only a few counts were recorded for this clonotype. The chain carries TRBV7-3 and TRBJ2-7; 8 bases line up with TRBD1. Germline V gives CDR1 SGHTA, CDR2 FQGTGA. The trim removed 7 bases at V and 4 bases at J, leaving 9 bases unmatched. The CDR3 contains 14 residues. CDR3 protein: CASTEMDREYEQYF. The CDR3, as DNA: TGTGCCAGCACGGAAATGGACAGGGAGTACGAGCAGTACTTC.

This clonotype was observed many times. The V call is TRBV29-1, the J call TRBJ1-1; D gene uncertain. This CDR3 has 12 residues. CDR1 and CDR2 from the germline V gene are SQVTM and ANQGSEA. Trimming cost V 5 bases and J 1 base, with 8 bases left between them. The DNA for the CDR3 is TGCAGCGTTTCAGGAGCGAACACTGAAGCTTTCTTT. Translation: CSVSGANTEAFF.

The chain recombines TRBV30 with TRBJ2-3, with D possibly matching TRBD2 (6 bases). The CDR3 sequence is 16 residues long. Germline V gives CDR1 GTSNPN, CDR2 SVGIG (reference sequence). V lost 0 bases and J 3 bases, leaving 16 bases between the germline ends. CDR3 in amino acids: CAWSVHALAITDTQYF. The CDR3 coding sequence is TGTGCCTGGAGTGTACACGCGCTAGCGATAACAGATACGCAGTATTTT.

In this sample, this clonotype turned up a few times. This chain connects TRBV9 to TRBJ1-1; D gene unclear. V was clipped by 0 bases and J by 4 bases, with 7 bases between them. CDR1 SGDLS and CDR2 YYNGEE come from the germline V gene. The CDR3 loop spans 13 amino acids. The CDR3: CASSVGWSTEAFF. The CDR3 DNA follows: TGTGCCAGCAGCGTAGGTTGGAGCACTGAAGCTTTCTTT.

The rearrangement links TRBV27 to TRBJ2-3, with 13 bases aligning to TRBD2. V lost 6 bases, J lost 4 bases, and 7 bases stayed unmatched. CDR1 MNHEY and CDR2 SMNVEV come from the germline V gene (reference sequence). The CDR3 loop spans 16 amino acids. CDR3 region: CASSFRLAGGSDTQYF. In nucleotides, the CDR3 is TGTGCCAGCAGCTTTCGACTAGCGGGAGGTTCAGATACGCAGTATTTT.

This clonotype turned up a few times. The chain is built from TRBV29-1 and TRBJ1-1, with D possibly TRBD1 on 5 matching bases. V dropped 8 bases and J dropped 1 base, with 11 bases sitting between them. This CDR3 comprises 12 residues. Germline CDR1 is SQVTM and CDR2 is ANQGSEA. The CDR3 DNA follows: TGCAGCCCTAGGGGTCCGAACACTGAAGCTTTCTTT. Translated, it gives CSPRGPNTEAFF. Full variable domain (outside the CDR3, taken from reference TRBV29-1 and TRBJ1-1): SAVISQKPSRDICQRGTSLTIQCQVDSQVTMMFWYRQQPGQSLTLIATANQGSEATYESGFVIDKFPISRPNLTFSTLTVSNMSPEDSSIYLCSPRGPNTEAFFGQGTRLTVV.

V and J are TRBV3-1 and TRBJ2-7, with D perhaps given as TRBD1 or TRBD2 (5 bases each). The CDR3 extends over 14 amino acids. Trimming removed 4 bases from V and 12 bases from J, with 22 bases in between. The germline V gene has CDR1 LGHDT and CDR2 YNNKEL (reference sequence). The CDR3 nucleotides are TGTGCCAGCAGCCCTGCTTCGACAGCGGTTACGCGGTACTTC. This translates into CASSPASTAVTRYF.

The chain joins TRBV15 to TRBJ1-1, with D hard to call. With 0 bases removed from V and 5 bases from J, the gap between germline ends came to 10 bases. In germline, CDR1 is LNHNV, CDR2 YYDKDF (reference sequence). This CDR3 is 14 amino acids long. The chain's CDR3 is CATSRDLHGTEAFF. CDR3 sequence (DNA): TGTGCCACCAGCAGAGATTTGCATGGAACTGAAGCTTTCTTT. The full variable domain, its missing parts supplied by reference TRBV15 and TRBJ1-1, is DAMVIQNPRYQVTQFGKPVTLSCSQTLNHNVMYWYQQKSSQAPKLLFHYYDKDFNNEADTPDNFQSRRPNTSFCFLDIRSPGLGDTAMYLCATSRDLHGTEAFFGQGTRLTVV.

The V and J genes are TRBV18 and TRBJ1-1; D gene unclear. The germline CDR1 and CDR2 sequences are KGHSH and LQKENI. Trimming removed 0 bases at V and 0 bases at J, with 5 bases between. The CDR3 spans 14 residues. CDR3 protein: CASSPPVVNTEAFF. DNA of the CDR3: TGTGCCAGCTCACCACCGGTCGTGAACACTGAAGCTTTCTTT.

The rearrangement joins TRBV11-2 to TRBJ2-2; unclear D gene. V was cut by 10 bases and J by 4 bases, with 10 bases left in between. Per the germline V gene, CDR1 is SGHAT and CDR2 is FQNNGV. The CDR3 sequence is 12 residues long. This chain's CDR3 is CAIRIATGELFF. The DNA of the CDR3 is TGTGCCATTAGAATCGCCACCGGGGAGCTGTTTTTT.

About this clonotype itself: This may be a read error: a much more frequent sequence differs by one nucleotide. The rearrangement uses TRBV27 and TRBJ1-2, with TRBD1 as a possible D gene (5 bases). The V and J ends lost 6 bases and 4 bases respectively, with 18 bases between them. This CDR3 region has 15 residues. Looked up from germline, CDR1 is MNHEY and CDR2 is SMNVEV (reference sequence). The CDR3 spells CASSLLGGASYGYTF. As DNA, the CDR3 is TGTGCCAGCAGCCTCCTTGGAGGGGCTAGCTATGGCTACACCTTC.

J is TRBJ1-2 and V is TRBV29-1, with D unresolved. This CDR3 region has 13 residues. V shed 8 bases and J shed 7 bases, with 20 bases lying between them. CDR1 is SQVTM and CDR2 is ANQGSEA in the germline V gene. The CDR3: CSSSIGVLGGYTF. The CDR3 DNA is TGCAGCTCCTCGATTGGGGTTTTGGGTGGCTACACCTTC.